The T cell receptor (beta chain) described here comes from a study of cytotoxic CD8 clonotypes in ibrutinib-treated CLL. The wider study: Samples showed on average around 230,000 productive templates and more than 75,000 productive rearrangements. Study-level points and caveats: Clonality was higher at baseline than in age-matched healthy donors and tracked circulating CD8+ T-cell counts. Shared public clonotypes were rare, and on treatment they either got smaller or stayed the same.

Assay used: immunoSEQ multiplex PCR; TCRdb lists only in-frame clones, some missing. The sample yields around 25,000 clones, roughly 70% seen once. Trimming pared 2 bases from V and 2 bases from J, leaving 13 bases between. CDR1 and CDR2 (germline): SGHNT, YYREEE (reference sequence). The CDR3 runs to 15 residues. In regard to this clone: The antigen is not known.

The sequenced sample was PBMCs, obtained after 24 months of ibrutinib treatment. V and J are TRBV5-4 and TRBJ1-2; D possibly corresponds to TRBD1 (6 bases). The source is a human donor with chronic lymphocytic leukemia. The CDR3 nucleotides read TGTGCCAGCAGCTTTATCGGACAGACAAACTATGGCTACACCTTC. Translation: CASSFIGQTNYGYTF. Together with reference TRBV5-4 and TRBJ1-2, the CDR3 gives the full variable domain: ETGVTQSPTHLIKTRGQQVTLRCSSQSGHNTVSWYQQALGQGPQFIFQYYREEENGRGNFPPRFSGLQFPNYSSELNVNALELDDSALYLCASSFIGQTNYGYTFGSGTRLTVV.